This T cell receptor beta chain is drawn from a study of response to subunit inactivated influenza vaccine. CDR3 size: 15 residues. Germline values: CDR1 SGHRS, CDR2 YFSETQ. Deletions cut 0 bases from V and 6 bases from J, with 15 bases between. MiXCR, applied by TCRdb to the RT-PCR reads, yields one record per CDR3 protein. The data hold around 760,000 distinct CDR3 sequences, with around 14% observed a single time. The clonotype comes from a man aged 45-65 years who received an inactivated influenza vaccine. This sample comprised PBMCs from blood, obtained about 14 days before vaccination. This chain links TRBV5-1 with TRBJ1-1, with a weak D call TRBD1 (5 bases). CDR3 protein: CASSLEGSGVAEAFF. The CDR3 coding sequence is TGCGCCAGCAGCTTGGAGGGGTCTGGGGTGGCTGAAGCTTTCTTT.